This T cell receptor beta chain was recorded in a study of cytomegalovirus exposure and HLA in healthy donors. Overall study results and limits: Common viral pathogens seemed to be connected with several of the most significant clusters, according to a later analysis.

PCR employed 60 Vbeta and 13 Jbeta primers. Produced via immunoSEQ multiplex PCR; TCRdb's table is partial and in-frame only. The data hold more than 150,000 clones, with more than 80% observed a single time. As concerns this clone: Its antigen is as yet unknown.

Sequencing input: PBMCs. The clonotype was recovered from a boy aged 5-17 years in good health and CMV-seronegative.

CDR3 region: CASSIQLLNTEAFF. CDR3 nucleotides: TGTGCCAGTAGTATACAACTATTGAACACTGAAGCTTTCTTT. This sequence joins TRBV19 and TRBJ1-1; D gene unclear. Trimming left V 2 bases short and J 0 bases short, with 7 bases between. The germline V gene encodes CDR1 LNHDA and CDR2 SQIVND (reference sequence). The CDR3 loop spans 14 amino acids. The whole variable domain, filled in from reference TRBV19 and TRBJ1-1, reads DGGITQSPKYLFRKEGQNVTLSCEQNLNHDAMYWYRQDPGQGLRLIYYSQIVNDFQKGDIAEGYSVSREKKESFPLTVTSAQKNPTAFYLCASSIQLLNTEAFFGQGTRLTVV.